The entry that follows covers one T cell receptor beta chain sequence. The sample comes from a study of cytomegalovirus exposure and HLA in healthy donors. PCR used 60 Vbeta primers and 13 Jbeta primers. Sequenced by immunoSEQ multiplex PCR; TCRdb stores in-frame clones only, minus some. The repertoire holds around 87,000 clones, with 81% as singletons. The germline V and J ends were trimmed by 1 base and 9 bases, with 5 bases remaining between them. Germline CDR1 reads SGHNT; CDR2 reads YYREEE (reference sequence). The CDR3 runs 11 residues. The chain links TRBV5-4 to TRBJ2-1; unclear D gene. The specimen sequenced was PBMCs. This TCR was sampled from a girl aged 2-10 years in good health and CMV-seropositive. CDR3 sequence (DNA): TGTGCCAGCAGCTTGTACGGTGAGCAGTTCTTC. It codes for CASSLYGEQFF.